The T cell receptor (beta chain) under discussion was sequenced for a study of shared T cell receptors in the human thymus. Using immunoSEQ multiplex PCR, the repertoire was profiled, and TCRdb retains in-frame clones only, with some absent. The data show hundreds of thousands of clones, with roughly 94% seen just once and approximately 0.02% held by the top ten. CDR1 and CDR2 from the germline V gene are MNHEY and SMNVEV (reference sequence). This CDR3 region has 14 residues. The trim removed 3 bases at V and 4 bases at J, leaving 5 bases unmatched. The chain couples TRBV27 to TRBJ2-7, with 8 bases identical to TRBD1. The receptor was isolated from a human donor. The sequenced sample consisted of thymocytes. CDR3: CASSFDRGAYEQYF. CDR3 bases: TGTGCCAGCAGTTTTGACAGGGGAGCATACGAGCAGTACTTC.